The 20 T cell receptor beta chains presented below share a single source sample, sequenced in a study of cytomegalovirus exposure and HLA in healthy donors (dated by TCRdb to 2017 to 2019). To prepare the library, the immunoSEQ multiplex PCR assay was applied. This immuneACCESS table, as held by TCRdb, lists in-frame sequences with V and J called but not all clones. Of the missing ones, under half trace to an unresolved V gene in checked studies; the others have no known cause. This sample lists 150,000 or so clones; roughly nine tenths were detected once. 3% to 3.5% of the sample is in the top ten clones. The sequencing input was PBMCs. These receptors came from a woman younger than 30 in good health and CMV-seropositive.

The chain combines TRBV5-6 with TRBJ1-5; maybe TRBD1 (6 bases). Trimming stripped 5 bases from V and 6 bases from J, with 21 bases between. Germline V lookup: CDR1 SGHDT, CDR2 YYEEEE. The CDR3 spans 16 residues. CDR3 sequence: CASSIMAGARGQPQHF. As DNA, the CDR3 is TGTGCCAGCAGTATTATGGCAGGGGCCCGAGGTCAGCCCCAGCATTTT.

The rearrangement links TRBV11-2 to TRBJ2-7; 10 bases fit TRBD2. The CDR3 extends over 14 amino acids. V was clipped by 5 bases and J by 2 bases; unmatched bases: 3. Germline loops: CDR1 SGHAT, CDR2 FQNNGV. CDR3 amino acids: CASSPSGRPYEQYF. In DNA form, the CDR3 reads TGTGCCAGCAGCCCTAGCGGGAGACCCTACGAGCAGTACTTC. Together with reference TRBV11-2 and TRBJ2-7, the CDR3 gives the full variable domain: EAGVAQSPRYKIIEKRQSVAFWCNPISGHATLYWYQQILGQGPKLLIQFQNNGVVDDSQLPKDRFSAERLKGVDSTLKIQPAKLEDSAVYLCASSPSGRPYEQYFGPGTRLTVT.

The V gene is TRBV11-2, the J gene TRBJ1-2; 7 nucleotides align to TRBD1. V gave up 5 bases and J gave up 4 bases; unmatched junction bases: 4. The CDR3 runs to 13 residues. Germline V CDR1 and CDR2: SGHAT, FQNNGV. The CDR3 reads CASSPRQGYGYTF. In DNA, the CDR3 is TGTGCCAGCAGCCCTAGACAGGGCTATGGCTACACCTTC. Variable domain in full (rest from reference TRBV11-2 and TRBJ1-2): EAGVAQSPRYKIIEKRQSVAFWCNPISGHATLYWYQQILGQGPKLLIQFQNNGVVDDSQLPKDRFSAERLKGVDSTLKIQPAKLEDSAVYLCASSPRQGYGYTFGSGTRLTVV.

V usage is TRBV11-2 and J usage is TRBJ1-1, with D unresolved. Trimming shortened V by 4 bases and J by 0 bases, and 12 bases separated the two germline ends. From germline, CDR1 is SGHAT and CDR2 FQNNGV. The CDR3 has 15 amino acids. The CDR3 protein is CASSSTTNLNTEAFF. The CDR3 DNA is TGTGCCAGCAGCTCCACTACCAATCTGAACACTGAAGCTTTCTTT. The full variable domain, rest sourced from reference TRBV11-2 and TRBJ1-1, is EAGVAQSPRYKIIEKRQSVAFWCNPISGHATLYWYQQILGQGPKLLIQFQNNGVVDDSQLPKDRFSAERLKGVDSTLKIQPAKLEDSAVYLCASSSTTNLNTEAFFGQGTRLTVV.

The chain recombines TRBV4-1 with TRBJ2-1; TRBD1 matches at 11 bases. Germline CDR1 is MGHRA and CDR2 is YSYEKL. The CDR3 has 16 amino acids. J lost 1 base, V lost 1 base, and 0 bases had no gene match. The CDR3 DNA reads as TGCGCCAGCAGCCAAGGGGACAGGGGGTCCTACAATGAGCAGTTCTTC. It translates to CASSQGDRGSYNEQFF.

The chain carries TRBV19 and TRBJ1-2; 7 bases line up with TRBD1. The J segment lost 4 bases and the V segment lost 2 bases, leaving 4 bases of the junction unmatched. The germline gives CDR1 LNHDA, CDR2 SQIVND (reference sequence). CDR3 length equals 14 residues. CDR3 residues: CASSIRQGSYGYTF. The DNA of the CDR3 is TGTGCCAGTAGTATAAGACAGGGTTCCTATGGCTACACCTTC.

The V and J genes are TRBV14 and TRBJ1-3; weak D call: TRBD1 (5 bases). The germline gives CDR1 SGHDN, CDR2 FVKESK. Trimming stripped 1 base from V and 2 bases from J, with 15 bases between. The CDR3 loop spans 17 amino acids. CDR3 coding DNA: TGTGCCAGCAGCCAAGTTGCGGGGGGAGCAGCTGGAAACACCATATATTTT. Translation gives CASSQVAGGAAGNTIYF.

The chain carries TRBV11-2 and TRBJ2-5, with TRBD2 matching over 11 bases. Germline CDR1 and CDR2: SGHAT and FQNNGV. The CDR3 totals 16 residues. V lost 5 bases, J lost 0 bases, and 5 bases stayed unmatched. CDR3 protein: CASSLLAGANQETQYF. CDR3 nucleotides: TGTGCCAGCAGCCTACTAGCGGGAGCAAACCAAGAGACCCAGTACTTC.

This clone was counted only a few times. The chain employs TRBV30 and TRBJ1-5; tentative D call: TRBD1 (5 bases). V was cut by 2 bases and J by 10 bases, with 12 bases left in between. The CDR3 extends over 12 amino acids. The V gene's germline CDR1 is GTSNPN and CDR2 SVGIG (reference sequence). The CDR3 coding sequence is TGTGCCTGGAGTTTAGACAGAGGACCCCAGCATTTT. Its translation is CAWSLDRGPQHF.

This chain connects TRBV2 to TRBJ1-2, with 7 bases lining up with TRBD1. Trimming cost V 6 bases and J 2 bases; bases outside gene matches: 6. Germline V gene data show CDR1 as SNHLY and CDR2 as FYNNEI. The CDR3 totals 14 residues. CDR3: CASSNDRANYGYTF. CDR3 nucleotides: TGTGCCAGCAGCAATGACAGGGCAAACTATGGCTACACCTTC.

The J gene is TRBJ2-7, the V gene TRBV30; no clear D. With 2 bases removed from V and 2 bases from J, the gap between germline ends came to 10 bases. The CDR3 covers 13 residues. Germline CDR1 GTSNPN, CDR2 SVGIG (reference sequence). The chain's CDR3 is CAWSRALAYEQYF. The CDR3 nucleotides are TGTGCCTGGAGTCGAGCCCTAGCCTACGAGCAGTACTTC.

CDR3 protein: CASSVVGGAYNEQFF. The CDR3 DNA sequence: TGTGCCAGCAGCGTAGTAGGGGGAGCCTACAATGAGCAGTTCTTC. The chain is built from TRBV9 and TRBJ2-1; the D gene is possibly TRBD1 (6 bases). V was shortened by 0 bases and J by 2 bases, with 9 bases between the two germline ends. The CDR3 is 15 amino acids. Germline CDR1 is SGDLS and CDR2 is YYNGEE. Filled out from reference TRBV9 and TRBJ2-1, the complete variable domain reads DSGVTQTPKHLITATGQRVTLRCSPRSGDLSVYWYQQSLDQGLQFLIQYYNGEERAKGNILERFSAQQFPDLHSELNLSSLELGDSALYFCASSVVGGAYNEQFFGPGTRLTVL.

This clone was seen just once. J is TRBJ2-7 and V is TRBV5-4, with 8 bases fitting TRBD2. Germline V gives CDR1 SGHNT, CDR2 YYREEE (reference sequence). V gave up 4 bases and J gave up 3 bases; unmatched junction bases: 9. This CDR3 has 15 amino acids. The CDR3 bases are TGTGCCAGCAGCCATGATAGCGGGACGCACTACGAGCAGTACTTC. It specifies CASSHDSGTHYEQYF.

Here the CDR3 reads CASGLAGMRYEQYF. In nucleotides, the CDR3 is TGTGCTAGTGGTTTAGCGGGGATGCGGTACGAGCAGTACTTC. The V gene is TRBV12-5, the J gene TRBJ2-7, with 7 positions matching TRBD2. The length of the CDR3 is 14 residues. Trimming cost V 3 bases and J 4 bases; bases outside gene matches: 6. The germline V gene has CDR1 LGHNT and CDR2 FRNRAP.

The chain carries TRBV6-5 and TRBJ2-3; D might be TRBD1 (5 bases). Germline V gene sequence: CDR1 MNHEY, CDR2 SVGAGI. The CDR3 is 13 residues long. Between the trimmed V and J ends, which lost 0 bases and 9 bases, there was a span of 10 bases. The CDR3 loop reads CASSYSTAGTQYF. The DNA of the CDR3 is TGTGCCAGCAGTTACTCGACGGCAGGGACGCAGTATTTT.

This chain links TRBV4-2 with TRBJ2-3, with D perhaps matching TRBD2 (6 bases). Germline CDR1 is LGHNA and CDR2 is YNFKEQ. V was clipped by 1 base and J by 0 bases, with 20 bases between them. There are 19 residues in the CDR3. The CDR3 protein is CASSQAVGGGYASTDTQYF. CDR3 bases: TGTGCCAGCAGCCAAGCAGTGGGGGGTGGATACGCGAGCACAGATACGCAGTATTTT.

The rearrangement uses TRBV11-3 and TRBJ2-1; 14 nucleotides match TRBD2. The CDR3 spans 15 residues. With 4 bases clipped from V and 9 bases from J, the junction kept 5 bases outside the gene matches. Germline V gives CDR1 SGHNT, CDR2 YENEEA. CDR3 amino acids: CASSSSGLAGGEQFF. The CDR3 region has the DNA TGTGCCAGCAGCTCTTCCGGACTAGCGGGGGGTGAGCAGTTCTTC.

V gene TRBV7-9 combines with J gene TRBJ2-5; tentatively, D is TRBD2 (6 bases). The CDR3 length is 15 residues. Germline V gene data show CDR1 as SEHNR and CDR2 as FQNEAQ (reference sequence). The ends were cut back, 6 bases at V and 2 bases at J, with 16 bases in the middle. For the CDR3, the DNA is TGTGCCAGCAGGTCGACTCATCTAGCGCAAGAGACCCAGTACTTC. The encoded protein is CASRSTHLAQETQYF.

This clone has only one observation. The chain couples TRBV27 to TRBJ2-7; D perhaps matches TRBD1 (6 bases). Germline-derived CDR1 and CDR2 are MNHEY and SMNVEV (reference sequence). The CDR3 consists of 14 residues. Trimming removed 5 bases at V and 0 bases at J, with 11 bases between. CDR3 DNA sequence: TGTGCCAGCAGTAGACAGGTCTTCTCCTACGAGCAGTACTTC. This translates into CASSRQVFSYEQYF.

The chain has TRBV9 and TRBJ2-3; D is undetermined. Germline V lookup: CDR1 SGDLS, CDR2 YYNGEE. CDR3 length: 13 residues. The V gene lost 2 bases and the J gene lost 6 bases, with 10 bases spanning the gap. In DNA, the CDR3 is TGTGCCAGCAGCGTTCAGGTCTCGGATACGCAGTATTTT. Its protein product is CASSVQVSDTQYF.